One sample yielded the 26 T cell receptor beta chains listed below, sequenced in a study of chemoradiotherapy in HPV16-positive cancers. Data came from immunoSEQ multiplex PCR; TCRdb stores just in-frame clones and leaves some out. The sample includes a few thousand clones, roughly 75% seen only once; the top ten take 16%. The specimen was collected from a patient who underwent chemoradiotherapy. Source of these receptors: a human donor with HPV-associated anogenital cancer.

This clone was seen once. CDR3 sequence reads: CASSLRRDSYGYTF. The CDR3 bases are TGTGCCAGCTCACTCAGGAGGGATTCCTATGGCTACACCTTC. This chain links TRBV18 with TRBJ1-2; D is undetermined. This CDR3 has 14 amino acids. V lost 4 bases, J lost 4 bases, and 13 bases lay in between. From germline, CDR1 is KGHSH and CDR2 LQKENI.

The chain carries TRBV9 and TRBJ2-2; 7 bases agree with TRBD2. The CDR3 is made up of 13 amino acids. The germline V gene has CDR1 SGDLS and CDR2 YYNGEE. V lost 8 bases to trimming and J lost 5 bases; unmatched junction nucleotides: 6. In DNA, the CDR3 is TGTGCCAGTGCTTACGGGGGGACCGGGGAGCTGTTTTTT. The encoded protein is CASAYGGTGELFF.

The CDR3 sequence is CASRIDKFYQPQHF. DNA of the CDR3: TGTGCCAGCAGGATCGACAAGTTCTATCAGCCCCAGCATTTT. V and J are TRBV19 and TRBJ1-5; D gene ambiguous. Germline lookup yields CDR1 LNHDA and CDR2 SQIVND (reference sequence). This CDR3 has 14 residues. V was pared by 9 bases and J by 5 bases, with 17 bases between. Using reference TRBV19 and TRBJ1-5 for the parts outside the CDR3, the full variable domain is DGGITQSPKYLFRKEGQNVTLSCEQNLNHDAMYWYRQDPGQGLRLIYYSQIVNDFQKGDIAEGYSVSREKKESFPLTVTSAQKNPTAFYLCASRIDKFYQPQHFGDGTRLSIL.

The chain joins TRBV4-3 to TRBJ1-6; a possible D gene is TRBD1 (6 bases). With 3 bases removed from V and 10 bases from J, the gap between germline ends came to 13 bases. CDR3 length equals 14 residues. Per germline, CDR1 LGHNA and CDR2 YSLEER. CDR3 region: CASSHYRVASPLHF. The CDR3 nucleotides read TGCGCCAGCAGCCACTACAGGGTCGCGTCACCCCTCCACTTT.

This clone came up a few times. The rearrangement uses TRBV7-9 and TRBJ1-6; TRBD1 matches at 9 bases. Per the germline V gene, CDR1 is SEHNR and CDR2 is FQNEAQ (reference sequence). V shed 4 bases, J shed 16 bases, and the junction held 26 bases outside the gene matches. The length of the CDR3 is 19 residues. The CDR3 region has the DNA TGTGCCAGCAGCTCGGGGACAGGGACAACTGCTGAATTCAATAACGGGCTCCACTTT. Translated, it gives CASSSGTGTTAEFNNGLHF.

The V call is TRBV2, the J call TRBJ2-1; 10 bases line up with TRBD2. V was clipped by 2 bases and J by 7 bases; unmatched bases: 5. The CDR3 totals 15 residues. CDR1 SNHLY and CDR2 FYNNEI come from the germline V gene. This CDR3 is CASSEILAGWNEQFF. The CDR3 coding sequence is TGTGCCAGCAGTGAAATACTAGCGGGGTGGAATGAGCAGTTCTTC. Together with reference TRBV2 and TRBJ2-1, the CDR3 gives the full variable domain: EPEVTQTPSHQVTQMGQEVILRCVPISNHLYFYWYRQILGQKVEFLVSFYNNEISEKSEIFDDQFSVERPDGSNFTLKIRSTKLEDSAMYFCASSEILAGWNEQFFGPGTRLTVL.

The rearrangement uses TRBV5-4 and TRBJ2-3; 9 bases fit TRBD1. CDR3 size: 16 residues. The germline CDR1 and CDR2 sequences are SGHNT and YYREEE (reference sequence). With V trimmed by 4 bases and J by 1 base, 7 bases remained unmatched. CDR3 sequence reads: CASSPPNRGRTDTQYF. CDR3 DNA sequence: TGTGCCAGCAGCCCCCCTAACAGGGGGCGCACAGATACGCAGTATTTT.

The V and J genes are TRBV28 and TRBJ2-5, with D perhaps matching TRBD1 (5 bases). There are 16 residues in the CDR3. Between the trimmed V and J ends, which lost 4 bases and 0 bases, there was a span of 15 bases. Germline V lookup: CDR1 MDHEN, CDR2 SYDVKM. DNA for the CDR3: TGTGCCAGCAGTTCGCCTACAGGAGTGTACCAAGAGACCCAGTACTTC. This codes for CASSSPTGVYQETQYF.

This chain connects TRBV5-1 to TRBJ2-1; 8 nucleotides agree with TRBD2. The V gene end was trimmed by 3 bases and the J gene end by 12 bases; junction bases not matched to a gene: 11. The CDR3 spans 14 residues. The germline CDR1 and CDR2 sequences are SGHRS and YFSETQ. CDR3 coding DNA: TGCGCCAGCAGCTACGGGAGGGAATCTCAAGGGCAGTTCTTC. It is translated as CASSYGRESQGQFF.

This clone was found a few times. The CDR3 loop is CASSSTKGWGTEAYGYTF. The CDR3 nucleotides read TGTGCCAGCAGCTCCACGAAGGGGTGGGGGACAGAAGCCTATGGCTACACCTTC. This rearrangement joins TRBV21-1 to TRBJ1-2; whether TRBD1, the table's D call, matches the DNA was not checked. TRBV21-1 is given as a pseudogene. The CDR3 is made up of 18 amino acids.

The rearrangement links TRBV4-1 to TRBJ2-7, with D perhaps matching TRBD1 (5 bases). The CDR3 spans 15 residues. CDR1 is MGHRA and CDR2 is YSYEKL in the germline V gene. V was trimmed by 0 bases and J by 3 bases, leaving 12 bases between them. In DNA, the CDR3 is TGCGCCAGCAGCCAAGAAAAAAGGCAGGGCTACGAGCAGTACTTC. Its translation is CASSQEKRQGYEQYF.

V usage is TRBV6-6 and J usage is TRBJ2-7; perhaps TRBD1 as D (6 bases). Trimming stripped 7 bases from V and 2 bases from J, with 18 bases between. The CDR3 length is 15 residues. Germline CDR1 and CDR2: MNHNY and SVGAGI (reference sequence). The CDR3 coding sequence is TGTGCCAGCACCCAGAAACAGGGTCGGACCTACGAGCAGTACTTC. Amino acid sequence: CASTQKQGRTYEQYF.

This chain joins TRBV4-3 and TRBJ2-7, with 10 bases lining up with TRBD1. The CDR3 is made up of 14 amino acids. The junction had 4 bases not matched to a gene; V was cut back by 3 bases and J by 5 bases. Germline CDR1 and CDR2: LGHNA and YSLEER. The CDR3 here is CASSQTGGAHEQYF. The DNA for the CDR3 is TGCGCCAGCAGCCAGACAGGGGGCGCGCACGAGCAGTACTTC.

CDR3 sequence reads: CASSRGRGYEQYF. The CDR3 bases are TGTGCCAGCAGCCGGGGCAGGGGCTACGAGCAGTACTTC. V gene TRBV28 combines with J gene TRBJ2-7, with a weak D call TRBD1 (6 bases). CDR1 and CDR2 from the germline V gene are MDHEN and SYDVKM. The CDR3 totals 13 residues. V was cut by 6 bases and J by 3 bases, with 12 bases left in between.

This clone turned up a few times. V usage is TRBV27 and J usage is TRBJ1-5; D gene ambiguous. The CDR3 sequence is 13 residues long. Germline CDR1 and CDR2: MNHEY and SMNVEV (reference sequence). Trimming shortened V by 6 bases and J by 5 bases, and 11 bases separated the two germline ends. Here the CDR3 DNA reads TGTGCCAGCAGCCCCAGCAGTCATCAGCCCCAGCATTTT. Translated: CASSPSSHQPQHF.

This rearrangement joins TRBV28 to TRBJ2-7, with 11 bases fitting TRBD1. Per the germline V gene, CDR1 is MDHEN and CDR2 is SYDVKM. The J segment lost 3 bases and the V segment lost 3 bases, leaving 7 bases of the junction unmatched. The CDR3 has 16 residues. The CDR3 DNA is TGTGCCAGCAGTTTTGTTTGGACAGGGGGCATCTACGAGCAGTACTTC. Amino acid sequence: CASSFVWTGGIYEQYF.

In this sample, this clone turned up a few times. The V and J genes are TRBV2 and TRBJ2-7, with a weak D call TRBD1 (5 bases). Between the trimmed V and J ends, which lost 5 bases and 2 bases, there was a span of 7 bases. The CDR3 has 12 residues. Looked up from germline, CDR1 is SNHLY and CDR2 is FYNNEI. CDR3 coding DNA: TGTGCCAGCAGTAGACAGACCTACGAGCAGTACTTC. Translated, it gives CASSRQTYEQYF.

The DNA of the CDR3 is TGTGCAAGTCACTCCCCCTCAGGGGTCGATACGCAGTATTTT. Amino acid sequence: CASHSPSGVDTQYF. The chain couples TRBV12-2 to TRBJ2-3; the table gives TRBD1 as D, unverified against the DNA. TRBV12-2 is an annotated pseudogene. This CDR3 region has 14 residues.

This chain uses TRBV29-1 with TRBJ2-1, with 10 bases fitting TRBD2. V lost 7 bases, J lost 4 bases, and 7 bases stayed unmatched. Germline V gene lookup returns CDR1 SQVTM and CDR2 ANQGSEA. The length of the CDR3 is 14 residues. This CDR3 is CSAPVAGGYNEQFF. In DNA, the CDR3 is TGCAGCGCCCCAGTAGCGGGGGGTTACAATGAGCAGTTCTTC.

This chain connects TRBV29-1 to TRBJ1-3; no definite D call. The V gene lost 7 bases and the J gene lost 0 bases, with 10 bases spanning the gap. Per the germline V gene, CDR1 is SQVTM and CDR2 is ANQGSEA. This CDR3 has 13 residues. DNA for the CDR3: TGCAGCGGCCAGGTGAACTCTGGAAACACCATATATTTT. It translates to CSGQVNSGNTIYF.

The chain combines TRBV21-1 with TRBJ2-7; whether TRBD2, the table's D call, matches the DNA was not checked. TRBV21-1 is deemed a pseudogene. The CDR3 is 16 residues long. CDR3: CASSKSRASPFYEQYF. The CDR3 nucleotides are TGTGCCAGCAGCAAGAGTAGGGCTAGCCCGTTTTACGAGCAGTACTTC.

This clone was counted a single time. The chain combines TRBV11-3 with TRBJ2-1; 7 bases align to TRBD2. Germline-derived CDR1 and CDR2 are SGHNT and YENEEA. V was clipped by 5 bases and J by 5 bases; unmatched bases: 12. There are 16 residues in the CDR3. The CDR3 region has the DNA TGTGCCAGCAGCCTAACGGGGGGAGGTCAGGACAATGAGCAGTTCTTC. Translating gives CASSLTGGGQDNEQFF. Combining the CDR3 with reference TRBV11-3 and TRBJ2-1 gives the whole variable domain EAGVVQSPRYKIIEKKQPVAFWCNPISGHNTLYWYLQNLGQGPELLIRYENEEAVDDSQLPKDRFSAERLKGVDSTLKIQPAELGDSAVYLCASSLTGGGQDNEQFFGPGTRLTVL.

The rearrangement links TRBV7-2 to TRBJ2-7; D is uncertain. Germline V gives CDR1 SGHTA, CDR2 FQGNSA. The ends were cut back, 7 bases at V and 4 bases at J, with 11 bases in the middle. The CDR3 totals 12 residues. The CDR3 here is CASTPMGYEQYF. CDR3 in DNA: TGTGCCAGCACCCCTATGGGATACGAGCAGTACTTC.

In this sample, this clone turned up once. This rearrangement joins TRBV29-1 to TRBJ2-1; no clear D. The CDR3 extends over 15 amino acids. CDR1 is SQVTM, CDR2 ANQGSEA, per germline. V was shortened by 2 bases and J by 6 bases, with 17 bases between the two germline ends. The DNA for the CDR3 is TGCAGCGTTGAATCCGGACGCCCTCCGGTCAATGAGCAGTTCTTC. It encodes CSVESGRPPVNEQFF.

The chain couples TRBV7-3 to TRBJ2-1, with 13 bases matching TRBD2. Trimming cost V 2 bases and J 6 bases; bases outside gene matches: 13. Germline V gene data show CDR1 as SGHTA and CDR2 as FQGTGA. The CDR3 is 19 amino acids. The CDR3 here is CASSLVGTSGARKSNEQFF. CDR3 nucleotide sequence: TGTGCCAGCAGCTTAGTCGGGACTAGCGGGGCCCGAAAAAGCAATGAGCAGTTCTTC. Together with reference TRBV7-3 and TRBJ2-1, the CDR3 gives the full variable domain: GAGVSQTPSNKVTEKGKYVELRCDPISGHTALYWYRQSLGQGPEFLIYFQGTGAADDSGLPNDRFFAVRPEGSVSTLKIQRTERGDSAVYLCASSLVGTSGARKSNEQFFGPGTRLTVL.

V usage is TRBV28 and J usage is TRBJ1-2; perhaps TRBD1 as D (6 bases). This CDR3 region has 14 residues. Germline values: CDR1 MDHEN, CDR2 SYDVKM. Trimming took off 7 bases at V and 2 bases at J, with 14 bases between the two ends. The CDR3 sequence: CASTRRGRNYGYTF. The CDR3 DNA sequence: TGTGCCAGCACCCGGCGGGGGCGCAACTATGGCTACACCTTC.